The 3 T cell receptor beta chains in this list originate from one sample, sequenced in a study of a mutant IDH1 vaccine in newly diagnosed glioma (dated by TCRdb to 2020 to 2023). The sample's time point label is to be understood as: week 47, end of study. Each vaccine dose, consisting of 300 ug of a 20-mer mutant IDH1 peptide in Montanide, was administered subcutaneously with topical imiquimod. These receptors' targets are unknown. Library generation was performed with the immunoSEQ multiplex PCR assay. This is the immuneACCESS table as TCRdb keeps it, with only in-frame sequences that have V and J called. A part of the clones is gone; compared with another copy, unresolved V genes explain less than half, and the rest is unexplained. The sample table holds 20,000 to 30,000 clones, of which 82% were seen once. Of the sample, approximately 3.8% falls within the top ten clones. Sequences were derived from PBMCs, sampled from a glioma patient whose treatment included an IDH1 peptide vaccine. The receptors were sampled from a man aged 35 to 55 with glioma. Some clones in this sample may be carry-over from other donors' samples.

V and J are TRBV5-4 and TRBJ1-2; D is undetermined. This CDR3 spans 15 amino acids. Looked up from germline, CDR1 is SGHNT and CDR2 is YYREEE (reference sequence). V was trimmed by 4 bases and J by 1 base, leaving 14 bases between them. CDR3 sequence: CASSAGLTDNYGYTF. The CDR3 region has the DNA TGTGCCAGCAGCGCAGGACTGACGGATAACTATGGCTACACCTTC. The complete variable domain, with remaining parts taken from reference TRBV5-4 and TRBJ1-2, reads ETGVTQSPTHLIKTRGQQVTLRCSSQSGHNTVSWYQQALGQGPQFIFQYYREEENGRGNFPPRFSGLQFPNYSSELNVNALELDDSALYLCASSAGLTDNYGYTFGSGTRLTVV.

This sequence joins TRBV5-6 and TRBJ2-5; no clear D gene. Germline CDR1 SGHDT, CDR2 YYEEEE. V lost 4 bases and J lost 5, with 18 bases in between. The CDR3 has 15 amino acids. CDR3 sequence (DNA): TGTGCCAGCAGCCTCCCCGCCAGCCAGGAGGAGACCCAGTACTTC. Its translation is CASSLPASQEETQYF.

V is TRBV12-5 and J is TRBJ2-5, with D hard to call. Trimming removed 8 bases from V and 1 base from J, with 5 bases in between. The CDR3 is 11 amino acids. Germline CDR1 reads LGHNT; CDR2 reads FRNRAP. The CDR3 bases are TGTGCTAGTCGGCGCCAAGAGACCCAGTACTTC. Encoded protein: CASRRQETQYF.